This is a list of T cell receptor beta chains from one sample in a study of technical replicates of blood from four donors. Libraries were prepared by immunoSEQ multiplex PCR; TCRdb keeps only in-frame clonotypes and omits some of them. The repertoire holds 55,000 to 75,000 clones, with about 87% as singletons. The sample comprised PBMCs. The receptor set was obtained from a human donor in good health. Some clones in this sample may be carry-over from other donors' samples. Each CDR3 is given with its conserved first and last residue. A D gene is named only where the DNA matches it firmly. Clone size, where shown, is once, few, many, or a class for clones that have expanded.

V	D	size	J	CDR3	DNA
TRBV15	NA	NA	TRBJ2-1	CATSRQSRGGNEQFF	TGTGCCACCAGCAGGCAGAGCAGGGGAGGGAATGAGCAGTTCTTC
TRBV7-2	TRBD2	NA	TRBJ2-5	CASSQSLAGGQETQYF	TGTGCCAGCAGCCAATCACTAGCGGGAGGGCAAGAGACCCAGTACTTC
TRBV19	NA	NA	TRBJ2-7	CASSTRPGGMYEQYF	TGTGCCAGTAGTACTCGCCCAGGGGGGATGTACGAGCAGTACTTC
TRBV20-1	NA	once	TRBJ1-2	CSATGIYGYTF	TGCAGTGCTACAGGCATCTATGGCTACACCTTC
TRBV19	TRBD2	NA	TRBJ2-7	CASSIGLAGEQYF	TGTGCCAGTAGTATCGGTCTAGCGGGCGAGCAGTACTTC
TRBV19	TRBD2	NA	TRBJ2-3	CASSTGWREDTDTQYF	TGTGCCAGTAGTACTGGCTGGCGGGAGGACACAGATACGCAGTATTTT
TRBV5-4	TRBD2	NA	TRBJ2-1	CASSLVAGGPGEQFF	TGTGCCAGCAGCTTGGTAGCGGGAGGGCCTGGTGAGCAGTTCTTC
TRBV7-6	NA	NA	TRBJ2-3	CASSRGTDTQYF	TGTGCCAGCAGTCGGGGCACAGATACGCAGTATTTT
TRBV6-6	TRBD1	NA	TRBJ1-5	CASSHDDRGGNQPQHF	TGTGCCAGCAGCCACGACGACAGGGGCGGCAATCAGCCCCAGCATTTT
TRBV30	NA	NA	TRBJ2-2	CAWSVVLRRFLTGELFF	TGTGCCTGGAGTGTTGTTCTCCGGAGGTTTCTCACCGGGGAGCTGTTTTTT
TRBV6-5	NA	NA	TRBJ1-5	CASSYSSGSNQPQHF	TGTGCCAGCAGTTACTCTTCAGGGAGCAATCAGCCCCAGCATTTT
TRBV5-4	TRBD1	once	TRBJ1-4	CASSVGQGTEKLFF	TGTGCCAGCAGCGTTGGACAGGGTACCGAAAAACTGTTTTTT
TRBV19	NA	NA	TRBJ1-6	CASSRQGKDSPLHF	TGTGCCAGTAGTCGTCAGGGGAAGGATTCACCCCTCCACTTT
TRBV6-5	NA	NA	TRBJ2-1	CASSYSTRADPQFF	TGTGCCAGCAGTTACTCGACTAGAGCGGACCCCCAGTTCTTC
TRBV6-1	NA	NA	TRBJ1-4	CASSEWGRGAAGEKLFF	TGTGCCAGCAGCGAATGGGGTCGCGGGGCTGCGGGGGAAAAACTGTTTTTT